This T cell receptor (beta chain) was sequenced for a study of T cell responses to AZD1222 COVID-19 vaccine. The assay was immunoSEQ multiplex PCR, and TCRdb's table has in-frame clones only and misses some. Counted here are about 170,000 clones, roughly 92% occurring once; the ten biggest clones make up 1.5% to 2%. V was shortened by 3 bases and J by 0 bases, with 21 bases between the two germline ends. CDR3 length: 19 amino acids. Germline assignment: CDR1 MNHEY and CDR2 SMNVEV (reference sequence). V and J are TRBV27 and TRBJ1-3; no definite D call. This sequence was found in an adult in good health. Sequencing was performed on peripheral blood, taken on day 0 of AZD1222 vaccination. The CDR3 sequence is CASSLRLRPGLSSGNTIYF. CDR3 nucleotide sequence: TGTGCCAGCAGTTTGCGACTCCGTCCGGGATTATCCTCTGGAAACACCATATATTTT.